This is a list of T cell receptor beta chains from one sample in a study of T-cell memory formation after mild COVID-19. TCRdb recomputed calls from the 5' RACE reads with MiXCR, one row per CDR3 protein. Among about 200,000 distinct CDR3 sequences, around 15% were seen once, and the ten largest hold around 1.9%. Sequences were obtained from PBMCs or a T cell subset sorted from them (not recorded which). The source of these receptors is an adult woman who had mild COVID-19 (a few samples of this study predate the infection). Cell type and time point are not known. The CDR3 runs from the conserved cysteine through the conserved F or W. Fields, in order: clone size, V gene, D gene, J gene, CDR3 DNA, CDR3 protein. The D gene is left open where the match is weak. Not every row has a clone size; where given, it reads once, few, many or a size class.

few	TRBV3-1	TRBD1	TRBJ2-3	TGTGCCAGCAGCCCAACCCGGACAGGGGGCACAGATACGCAGTATTTT	CASSPTRTGGTDTQYF
few	TRBV20-1	TRBD2	TRBJ2-5	TGCAGTGCTCCTAGACTAGCGGGGGCCCTAACGGGGGAGACCCAGTACTTC	CSAPRLAGALTGETQYF
-	TRBV7-2	-	TRBJ2-1	TGTGCCAGCAGCTTACCGCGGTTCTTAGATGAGCAGTTCTTC	CASSLPRFLDEQFF
-	TRBV5-1	-	TRBJ2-3	TGCGCCAGCAGCTCATCCCCCGGTGATGGGTATACGCAGTATTTT	CASSSSPGDGYTQYF
few	TRBV20-1	-	TRBJ2-2	TGCAGTGCCGCCTCTAGTTTGCTGTTTTTT	CSAASSLLFF
-	TRBV6-5	TRBD1	TRBJ1-6	TGTGCCAGCAGTTGGGGACAGGGGGCTAAAGGTGATAATTCACCCCTCCACTTT	CASSWGQGAKGDNSPLHF
few	TRBV5-1	TRBD2	TRBJ2-1	TGCGCCAGCAGCCCGACTAGCAGCCCTTACTACAATGAGCAGTTCTTC	CASSPTSSPYYNEQFF
few	TRBV6-1	-	TRBJ1-1	TGTGCCAGCAGTGAAACCCGGAGGGGGTTTAAGGCTTTCTTT	CASSETRRGFKAFF
few	TRBV5-1	-	TRBJ2-1	TGCGCCAGCAGCTTGGGGCCAGAGGGCAATGAGCAGTTCTTC	CASSLGPEGNEQFF
-	TRBV4-2	TRBD2	TRBJ2-1	TGTGCCAGCAGCACACGACTAGCGGGGGGGTCCTACAATGAGCAGTTCTTC	CASSTRLAGGSYNEQFF
few	TRBV7-3	-	TRBJ2-5	TGTGCCAGCAGCTTATATCACCGAGCCGGAGAGACCCAGTACTTC	CASSLYHRAGETQYF
few	TRBV11-3	TRBD1	TRBJ2-6	TGTGCCAGCAGCCACGGGACAGGGGTTTCCTCTGGGGCCAACGTCCTGACTTTC	CASSHGTGVSSGANVLTF
many	TRBV5-1	-	TRBJ2-5	TGCGCCAGCAGCTTCGGGGGAAAAGAGACCCAGTACTTC	CASSFGGKETQYF
few	TRBV6-5	TRBD1	TRBJ2-5	TGTGCCAGCAGCCCGCGCCGGGACAGGGTTGTATTC	CASSPRRDRVVF
few	TRBV10-3	TRBD1	TRBJ2-7	TGTGCCATCAGTGAAGGACAGGGAAGGATCTACGAGCAGTACTTC	CAISEGQGRIYEQYF
-	TRBV2	TRBD1	TRBJ2-7	TGTGCCAGCAGTGATCGTGACAGGGGATCTTACGAGCAGTACTTC	CASSDRDRGSYEQYF